This TCR beta chain was identified during a study of T cells in Graves' hyperthyroidism and ophthalmopathy. RNA transcripts provided the source from which TCR beta CDR3 regions were amplified. A first-round RT-PCR of the TCR CDR3 used the HTBI primer set. In TCRdb, the multiplex PCR reads were re-called with MiXCR into one record per CDR3 protein. This sample has about 560,000 distinct CDR3 sequences, with 15% to 20% found just once. Study observations and caveats: Before onset, ophthalmopathy was predicted by the model a median around 6.5 months earlier.

In its sample, this clonotype was seen many times. Its specificity is not known. Losses at the gene ends were 7 bases for V and 8 bases for J; bases not matched to a gene: 14. The CDR3 sequence is 16 residues long. CDR1 MNHNS and CDR2 SASEGT come from the germline V gene. The clonotype originates from a woman younger than 30 with Graves' hyperthyroidism. The V gene is TRBV6-1, the J gene TRBJ2-3, with 11 nucleotides matching TRBD2. Sequenced: blood. As DNA, the CDR3 is TGTGCCAGCACCGGAGGGCTAGCGGGGGGATCGGCTACGCAGTATTTT. Protein sequence: CASTGGLAGGSATQYF.